Each of the 5 T cell receptor beta chains below was sequenced from the same sample in a study of T-cell memory formation after mild COVID-19. TCRdb re-called the 5' RACE reads through MiXCR, storing one row per CDR3 protein. The table lists about 620,000 distinct CDR3 sequences, about a sixth of them singletons. Sequencing was carried out using PBMCs or a T cell subset sorted from them (not recorded which). The origin of the receptors is an adult woman who had mild COVID-19 (a few samples of this study predate the infection). Cell type and time point are not known.

The chain joins TRBV7-6 to TRBJ2-5; D remains unclear. The germline V gene encodes CDR1 SGHVS and CDR2 FNYEAQ. This CDR3 has 14 amino acids. V lost 2 bases and J lost 1, with 8 bases in between. The CDR3 sequence is CASSLIWGQETQYF. CDR3 nucleotide sequence: TGTGCCAGCAGCTTAATCTGGGGCCAAGAGACCCAGTACTTC.

The sample holds many counts of this clonotype. The rearrangement links TRBV7-2 to TRBJ2-5; D perhaps matches TRBD1 (6 bases). The CDR3 extends over 16 amino acids. CDR1 and CDR2 from the germline V gene are SGHTA and FQGNSA. V lost 5 bases and J 0 bases, leaving 16 bases between the germline ends. CDR3 nucleotide sequence: TGTGCCAGCAGCACGGGGACACAAACCTACCAAGAGACCCAGTACTTC. Translation gives CASSTGTQTYQETQYF.

This clonotype has more than one count but fewer than ten. This sequence joins TRBV6-2 or TRBV6-3 and TRBJ2-7; TRBD2 matches at 7 bases. V trimming: 2 bases; J trimming: 0 bases; junction bases outside the gene matches: 1. The CDR3 is 14 amino acids. Germline values: CDR1 MNHEY, CDR2 SVGEGT. The CDR3 sequence is CASSYREGSYEQYF. In DNA, the CDR3 is TGTGCCAGCAGTTACAGGGAGGGCTCCTACGAGCAGTACTTC.

This sequence joins TRBV5-1 and TRBJ2-7, with D possibly being TRBD2 (5 bases). CDR3 length: 16 residues. Germline V gene lookup returns CDR1 SGHRS and CDR2 YFSETQ. Trimming left V 4 bases short and J 1 base short, with 18 bases between. The CDR3 sequence is CASSAERGLASYEQYF. The CDR3 nucleotides read TGCGCCAGCAGCGCTGAGAGAGGACTGGCTTCCTACGAGCAGTACTTC.

This chain links TRBV7-6 with TRBJ2-2, with no clear D. Germline V lookup: CDR1 SGHVS, CDR2 FNYEAQ. The CDR3 runs 16 residues. Trimming took 3 bases from V and 5 from J, leaving 16 bases between them. The CDR3 DNA reads as TGTGCCAGCAGCTTGAGTCTTGGAGTACGAACCGGGGAGCTGTTTTTT. It is translated as CASSLSLGVRTGELFF.